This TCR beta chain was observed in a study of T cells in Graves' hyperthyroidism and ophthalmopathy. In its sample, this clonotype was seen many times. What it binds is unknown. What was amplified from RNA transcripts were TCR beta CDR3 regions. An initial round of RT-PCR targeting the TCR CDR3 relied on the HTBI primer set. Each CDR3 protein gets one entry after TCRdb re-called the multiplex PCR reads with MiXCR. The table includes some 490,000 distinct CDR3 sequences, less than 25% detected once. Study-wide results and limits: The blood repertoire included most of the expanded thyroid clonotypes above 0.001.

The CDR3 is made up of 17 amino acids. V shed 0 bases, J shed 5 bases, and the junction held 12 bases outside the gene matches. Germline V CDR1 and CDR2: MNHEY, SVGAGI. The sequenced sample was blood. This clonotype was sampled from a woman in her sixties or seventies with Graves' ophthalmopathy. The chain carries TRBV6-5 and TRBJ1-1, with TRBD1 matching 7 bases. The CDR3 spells CASSYSNYRGVGTEAFF. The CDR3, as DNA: TGTGCCAGCAGTTACTCCAACTACAGGGGAGTAGGAACTGAAGCTTTCTTT.